This T cell receptor beta chain derives from a study of cytomegalovirus exposure and HLA in healthy donors. The study ran its PCR with 60 Vbeta and 13 Jbeta primers. Using immunoSEQ multiplex PCR, the repertoire was profiled, and TCRdb retains in-frame clones only, with some absent. The table lists fewer than 200,000 clones, more than 65% of them singletons, with roughly 3.1% in the top ten. The study's findings and limits: An analysis done earlier found most TCR beta V segments productive about 87% or about 30% of the time. Some TCR beta chains (around 180 of them) were listed as cytomegalovirus-associated.

The V gene end was trimmed by 0 bases and the J gene end by 6 bases; junction bases not matched to a gene: 7. The CDR3 totals 15 residues. CDR1 is LNHDA, CDR2 SQIVND, per germline (reference sequence). To note about this clone: The antigen remains undetermined.

Sequenced input: PBMCs. The TCR comes from a middle-aged man in good health and CMV-seropositive. The V call is TRBV19, the J call TRBJ1-2; the match to TRBD1 covers 7 bases. This CDR3 is CASSIEPQGSHGYTF. CDR3 in DNA: TGTGCCAGTAGTATAGAGCCACAGGGGTCTCATGGCTACACCTTC.